These 10 T cell receptor beta chains originate from one sample sequenced in a study of blood T cell repertoires in COVID-19. Sequencing was performed with immunoSEQ multiplex PCR; in TCRdb, only in-frame clones are kept and a portion is missing. The data hold some 240,000 clones, with more than 85% observed a single time. The sequencing sample was made of peripheral blood. The origin of the receptors is a man in his fifties or sixties with COVID-19, enrolled during active disease.

This sequence joins TRBV11-2 and TRBJ1-6, with D possibly matching TRBD1 (6 bases). The CDR3 spans 16 residues. V lost 1 base and J lost 6, with 13 bases in between. Germline values: CDR1 SGHAT, CDR2 FQNNGV. CDR3 residues: CASSLAPDRINSPLHF. The CDR3 DNA sequence: TGTGCCAGCAGCTTAGCCCCGGACAGAATTAATTCACCCCTCCACTTT. Using reference TRBV11-2 and TRBJ1-6 for the parts outside the CDR3, the full variable domain is EAGVAQSPRYKIIEKRQSVAFWCNPISGHATLYWYQQILGQGPKLLIQFQNNGVVDDSQLPKDRFSAERLKGVDSTLKIQPAKLEDSAVYLCASSLAPDRINSPLHFGNGTRLTVT.

In DNA, the CDR3 is TGTGCCAGCAGTTTAAGGAGTATACTCCGGGGACTAGCGGGAGAAGAGACCCAGTACTTC. Translation gives CASSLRSILRGLAGEETQYF. The rearrangement uses TRBV28 and TRBJ2-5; 14 nucleotides line up with TRBD2. CDR1 is MDHEN and CDR2 is SYDVKM in the germline V gene. The length of the CDR3 is 20 residues. Trimming at V came to 2 bases and at J to 3 bases, leaving 14 bases not matched to a gene.

The chain joins TRBV11-2 to TRBJ2-3, with TRBD2 as a possible D gene (6 bases). The CDR3 extends over 13 amino acids. CDR1 is SGHAT and CDR2 is FQNNGV in the germline V gene. Trimming pared 4 bases from V and 6 bases from J, leaving 11 bases between. The CDR3 DNA follows: TGTGCCAGCAGCTGGACTGGGGGGGATACGCAGTATTTT. Its protein product is CASSWTGGDTQYF.

The V gene is TRBV6-5, the J gene TRBJ1-3, with 8 positions matching TRBD1. J gave up 6 bases and V 8 bases, and 12 bases lay outside the gene matches. Germline values: CDR1 MNHEY, CDR2 SVGAGI. This CDR3 region has 15 residues. CDR3 protein: CASGGQGNSPNTIYF. CDR3 bases: TGTGCCAGCGGAGGACAGGGTAATAGTCCAAACACCATATATTTT.

The rearrangement uses TRBV11-2 and TRBJ1-4; weak D call: TRBD1 (6 bases). The CDR3 spans 14 residues. CDR1 is SGHAT and CDR2 is FQNNGV in the germline V gene. Trimming shortened V by 3 bases and J by 4 bases, and 9 bases separated the two germline ends. The chain's CDR3 is CASSLNRDNEKLFF. Written as DNA, the CDR3 is TGTGCCAGCAGCTTGAACAGGGATAATGAAAAACTGTTTTTT. The full variable domain, completed using reference TRBV11-2 and TRBJ1-4, is EAGVAQSPRYKIIEKRQSVAFWCNPISGHATLYWYQQILGQGPKLLIQFQNNGVVDDSQLPKDRFSAERLKGVDSTLKIQPAKLEDSAVYLCASSLNRDNEKLFFGSGTQLSVL.

This sequence joins TRBV7-9 and TRBJ1-2; 7 nucleotides line up with TRBD1. The CDR3 consists of 14 residues. The V gene end was trimmed by 1 base and the J gene end by 6 bases; junction bases not matched to a gene: 5. Germline V gene lookup returns CDR1 SEHNR and CDR2 FQNEAQ (reference sequence). The CDR3 bases are TGTGCCAGCAGCTTAGGTGACAGGGCCCATGGCTACACCTTC. This codes for CASSLGDRAHGYTF.

This chain joins TRBV4-2 and TRBJ1-2; weak D call: TRBD1 (6 bases). V lost 0 bases and J 4 bases, leaving 12 bases between the germline ends. This CDR3 is 15 amino acids long. Per germline, CDR1 LGHNA and CDR2 YNFKEQ. The CDR3 nucleotides are TGTGCCAGCAGCCAAGATATCACAGGGACCTATGGCTACACCTTC. This gives the protein CASSQDITGTYGYTF.

The chain combines TRBV6-9 with TRBJ2-2; perhaps TRBD1 as D (5 bases). The CDR3 totals 14 residues. Trimming stripped 3 bases from V and 2 bases from J, with 7 bases between. Germline CDR1 and CDR2: MNHGY and SVAAGI. CDR3: CASSYRENTGELFF. CDR3 in DNA: TGTGCCAGCAGTTACAGGGAAAACACCGGGGAGCTGTTTTTT.

The CDR3 here is CASSPMAGLTYEQYF. The CDR3 nucleotides are TGTGCCAGCTCACCCATGGCAGGGCTCACCTACGAGCAGTACTTC. The rearrangement joins TRBV18 to TRBJ2-7; possible D gene TRBD1, 5 bases. The CDR3 sequence is 15 residues long. Germline V gives CDR1 KGHSH, CDR2 LQKENI. V lost 3 bases, J lost 2 bases, and 14 bases lay in between.

CDR3 region: CASSPQGAVLTGNTIYF. In nucleotides, the CDR3 is TGTGCCAGCTCCCCCCAGGGGGCCGTTCTGACTGGAAACACCATATATTTT. The V gene is TRBV18, the J gene TRBJ1-3; 8 bases line up with TRBD1. V trimming: 6 bases; J trimming: 2 bases; junction bases outside the gene matches: 12. CDR1 is KGHSH, CDR2 LQKENI, per germline. This CDR3 spans 17 amino acids.